The following is a TCR beta chain sequence with its context. Its antigen is unidentified. Profiling relied on immunoSEQ multiplex PCR, and the TCRdb table lists in-frame clones only, not all of them. The sample includes some 55,000 clones, approximately 80% of them seen just once. This specimen belongs to a study of T cells in localized non-small cell lung cancer. The study, taken as a whole, reports: Heterogeneity within the tumor remains possible, as just one region underwent sequencing. Paired adjacent lung recovered a median around 59 of the top 100 tumor clones. With higher T cell density in blood came longer overall survival.

Trimming pared 0 bases from V and 1 base from J, leaving 8 bases between. Germline-derived CDR1 and CDR2 are LGHNA and YSLEER. The CDR3 totals 15 residues. This receptor was taken from a female donor over 55 with stage II squamous cell lung carcinoma. The specimen was peripheral blood, collected before any cancer treatment. The chain joins TRBV4-3 to TRBJ2-3; D call uncertain. In DNA, the CDR3 is TGCGCCAGCAGCCAAGACCCTAGGGGCACAGATACGCAGTATTTT. It codes for CASSQDPRGTDTQYF.